This is a list of T cell receptor beta chains from one sample in a study of T cell responses to AZD1222 COVID-19 vaccine. Data came from immunoSEQ multiplex PCR; TCRdb stores just in-frame clones and leaves some out. The data contain about 170,000 clones, roughly 90% of them singletons. Here the sequenced sample was peripheral blood, taken on day 0 of AZD1222 vaccination. These receptors were collected from an adult in good health. The conserved cysteine and the conserved F or W are not part of the CDR3 here. The size field is filled for only some rows; it gives once, few, many or a size class.

abundance: NA
j_gene: TRBJ1-2
v_gene: TRBV7-2
CDR3aa: ASSLYPGDYGYT

abundance: NA
j_gene: TRBJ2-7
v_gene: TRBV27
CDR3aa: ASSFSGLSYEQY

abundance: NA
j_gene: TRBJ2-7
v_gene: TRBV6-2/TRBV6-3
CDR3aa: ASSYSWSRSSYEQY

abundance: NA
j_gene: TRBJ2-3
v_gene: TRBV18
CDR3aa: ASSRGGGRTDTQY

abundance: NA
j_gene: TRBJ2-5
v_gene: TRBV6-6
CDR3aa: ASSTHEETQY

abundance: NA
j_gene: TRBJ1-3
v_gene: TRBV5-1
CDR3aa: ASSEGTAHTIY

abundance: once
j_gene: TRBJ2-5
v_gene: TRBV4-2
CDR3aa: ASSQDTRTITGGTQY

abundance: NA
j_gene: TRBJ2-7
v_gene: TRBV19
CDR3aa: ASAWGSGGTYEQY

abundance: NA
j_gene: TRBJ2-7
v_gene: TRBV4-2
CDR3aa: ASSPPPGTSASYEQY

abundance: NA
j_gene: TRBJ1-5
v_gene: TRBV7-2
CDR3aa: ASSLAVGQPQH

abundance: NA
j_gene: TRBJ1-5
v_gene: TRBV27
CDR3aa: ASSFGGGQPQH

abundance: NA
j_gene: TRBJ1-2
v_gene: TRBV10-3
CDR3aa: AISGTGGATDYT

abundance: NA
j_gene: TRBJ1-5
v_gene: TRBV15
CDR3aa: ATSRDLGQPQH

abundance: NA
j_gene: TRBJ1-4
v_gene: TRBV2
CDR3aa: ASSGVEHEKLF

abundance: NA
j_gene: TRBJ1-5
v_gene: TRBV2
CDR3aa: ASSVNINQPQH

abundance: NA
j_gene: TRBJ1-2
v_gene: TRBV6-1
CDR3aa: ASSERESYGYT

abundance: NA
j_gene: TRBJ1-1
v_gene: TRBV11-2
CDR3aa: ASSRRQGDTEAF

abundance: NA
j_gene: TRBJ1-3
v_gene: TRBV15
CDR3aa: ATSRDRWENTIY

abundance: NA
j_gene: TRBJ2-1
v_gene: TRBV3-1/TRBV3-2
CDR3aa: ASSLDVPRGTYNEQF

abundance: NA
j_gene: TRBJ1-2
v_gene: TRBV3-1/TRBV3-2
CDR3aa: ASSQARNTGYT

abundance: NA
j_gene: TRBJ1-1
v_gene: TRBV7-8
CDR3aa: ASSRSLAINTEAF

abundance: NA
j_gene: TRBJ1-2
v_gene: TRBV6-5
CDR3aa: ASSYWQDGYT

abundance: NA
j_gene: TRBJ2-5
v_gene: TRBV27
CDR3aa: ASRLAGGPGAQY

abundance: NA
j_gene: TRBJ2-5
v_gene: TRBV29-1
CDR3aa: SASGLAGGGETQY

abundance: NA
j_gene: TRBJ2-7
v_gene: TRBV7-8
CDR3aa: ASSQHGQTAYEQY

abundance: NA
j_gene: TRBJ1-4
v_gene: TRBV5-6
CDR3aa: ASSLGHRGEKLF

abundance: few
j_gene: TRBJ2-7
v_gene: TRBV7-2
CDR3aa: ASSFSRAYEQY

abundance: NA
j_gene: TRBJ1-2
v_gene: TRBV3-1/TRBV3-2
CDR3aa: ASSQRSHGYT

abundance: few
j_gene: TRBJ2-5
v_gene: TRBV7-9
CDR3aa: ASSLAGTETQY

abundance: NA
j_gene: TRBJ1-2
v_gene: TRBV12-3/TRBV12-4
CDR3aa: ASSSTVPHGYT

abundance: NA
j_gene: TRBJ1-2
v_gene: TRBV18
CDR3aa: ASSPREGASGYT

abundance: NA
j_gene: TRBJ1-4
v_gene: TRBV6-6
CDR3aa: ASGSPRDRGEKLF

abundance: few
j_gene: TRBJ1-3
v_gene: TRBV18
CDR3aa: ASSPREFVAGNTIY

abundance: NA
j_gene: TRBJ1-6
v_gene: TRBV27
CDR3aa: ASSFEGYNSPLH

abundance: NA
j_gene: TRBJ2-3
v_gene: TRBV5-4
CDR3aa: ASSSGVSTDTQY

abundance: NA
j_gene: TRBJ1-2
v_gene: TRBV12-3/TRBV12-4
CDR3aa: ASSRDSYGYT

abundance: NA
j_gene: TRBJ2-5
v_gene: TRBV3-1/TRBV3-2
CDR3aa: ASSFSGGRETQY

abundance: NA
j_gene: TRBJ2-5
v_gene: TRBV5-1
CDR3aa: ASSYSLTGRETQY

abundance: NA
j_gene: TRBJ2-7
v_gene: TRBV5-1
CDR3aa: ASSLTGDRVAIYEQY

abundance: NA
j_gene: TRBJ2-3
v_gene: TRBV2
CDR3aa: ASSPEGVRADTQY

abundance: once
j_gene: TRBJ2-5
v_gene: TRBV11-2
CDR3aa: ASSLESRETQY

abundance: NA
j_gene: TRBJ2-7
v_gene: TRBV27
CDR3aa: ASSSLTGSYEQY

abundance: NA
j_gene: TRBJ2-4
v_gene: TRBV7-2
CDR3aa: ASGRGRAKNIQY